This TCR beta chain was retrieved from a study of identical twins (dated by TCRdb to between 2015 and 2016). Context from the whole study: TCR alpha and beta repertoires from monozygotic twins, unrelated adults of various ages and cord blood were deep-sequenced to test whether fetal clonotypes persist. To rule out contamination, replicate twin experiments were performed at different times with different library preparation protocols. The paper as a whole reports these results and caveats: Recombination models systematically underestimated out-of-frame TCR alpha sharing in monozygotic twins but agreed with sharing between unrelated individuals. Excess twin sharing in beta out-of-frame sequences was weaker because fewer shared sequences lowered the signal-to-noise ratio. Compared with coincidental sharing between unrelated individuals, out-of-frame TCR alpha sequences shared between twins had an excess of sequences with low generation probability. Fewer insertions were carried by abundant cord blood beta clonotypes, a similar but weaker trend appeared in young adult naive repertoires, and no such trend appeared in memory repertoires. Because the same donors could not be followed over many years, the conclusions depended on cross-sectional statistical analysis. Invariant T cells such as MAIT and iNKT could partly confound zero-insertion analyses, although diverse VJ usage argued against such confounding for most clonotypes.

This clonotype was observed once. The antigen this receptor binds is unknown. No base-level quality is on record; no much larger clone is a single base apart. One read alone provides weak support. The method was 5' RACE. This sample was sequenced with an Illumina HiSeq 2000. Template switching added a universal primer binding site, and the final cDNA carried a unique molecular identifier that allowed TCR cDNA molecules to be counted accurately. First-strand cDNA for TCR alpha and beta chains was synthesized from specific primers in the conserved constant-segment region. To control for contamination, each cDNA library was double barcoded with a SMART-Mk sample barcode plus Illumina barcodes. TruSeq adapter sequences along with Illumina sample barcodes were introduced in two successive PCR steps. The TCR alpha and beta cDNA libraries were sequenced on the Illumina HiSeq platform using custom primers. Under the source paper's analysis protocol: MiGEC processed the raw reads to extract unique molecular identifiers, while MiXCR was used to determine the CDR3 positions. Recombination models were inferred per individual with the repgenHMM and IGoR tools using an EM algorithm. Shared clonotypes were analyzed with the tcR package in R, and sharing was normalized by the product of cloneset sizes. Out-of-frame nonproductive sequences were analyzed to study raw recombination free of thymic and clonal selection effects. TCRdb applied fastp at Q25 and MiXCR to the public reads, then kept only in-frame beta chains. Each entry is one CDR3 protein sequence, shown with its most common DNA and genes. The V and J calls and clone size are TCRdb's, not the authors'. This sample holds some 260,000 distinct CDR3 sequences; around 15% were observed only once. 8.5% to 10% of the sample comes from the top ten.

Every donor was a healthy Caucasian. Miltenyi CD45RO+ enrichment and human naive T-cell isolation kits were used to isolate memory (CD45RO+) and naive T cells from PBMC. The sample consisted of memory (CD45RO+) T cells sorted from blood. In light of the paper, this sample's cell subset or site label describes: CD45RO+ enriched T cells. This TCR was sampled from a woman aged 18-29 years in good health.

The base sequence is TGCAGTGCTAGGGGACTAGCGGGAGGGCCGGATACGCAGTATTTT. It encodes CSARGLAGGPDTQYF. The chain joins TRBV20-1 to TRBJ2-3; 16 bases in the middle match TRBD2. V ends up 3 bases short and J 6 bases short, with an unmatched junction base count of 3. CDR1 DFQATT and CDR2 SNEGSKA were looked up in the germline V gene (reference sequence). Spanning cysteine to phenylalanine, the CDR3 consists of 15 amino acids. Only the CDR3 part of the read is kept: 45 bases, read in frame from the first base.